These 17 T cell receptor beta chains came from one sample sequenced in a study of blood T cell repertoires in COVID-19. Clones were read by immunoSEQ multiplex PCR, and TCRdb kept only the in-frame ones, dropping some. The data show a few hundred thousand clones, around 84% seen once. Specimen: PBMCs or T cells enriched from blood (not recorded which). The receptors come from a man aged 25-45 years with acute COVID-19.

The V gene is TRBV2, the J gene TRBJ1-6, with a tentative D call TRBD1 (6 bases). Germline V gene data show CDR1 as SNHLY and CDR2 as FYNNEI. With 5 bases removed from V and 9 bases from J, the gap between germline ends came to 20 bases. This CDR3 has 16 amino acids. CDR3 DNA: TGTGCCAGCAGTCCACAGGGTGGGACACCTACTTCACCCCTCCACTTT. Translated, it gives CASSPQGGTPTSPLHF.

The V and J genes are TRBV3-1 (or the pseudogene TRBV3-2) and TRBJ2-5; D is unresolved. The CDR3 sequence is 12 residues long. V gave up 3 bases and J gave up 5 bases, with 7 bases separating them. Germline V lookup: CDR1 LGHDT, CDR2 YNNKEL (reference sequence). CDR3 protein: CASSHTEETQYF. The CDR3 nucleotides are TGTGCCAGCAGCCACACGGAGGAGACCCAGTACTTC.

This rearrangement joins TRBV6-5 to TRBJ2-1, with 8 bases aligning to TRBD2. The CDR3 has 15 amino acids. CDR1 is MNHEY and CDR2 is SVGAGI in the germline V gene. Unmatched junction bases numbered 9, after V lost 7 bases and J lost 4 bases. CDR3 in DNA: TGTGCCAGCACCGCGGTAGCGGGGCTTTACAATGAGCAGTTCTTC. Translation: CASTAVAGLYNEQFF.

CDR3 in DNA: TGTGCCAGCAGCCGGGGGGGAGAGACCCAGTACTTC. Translating it yields CASSRGGETQYF. V and J are TRBV12-3 or TRBV12-4 and TRBJ2-5; TRBD2 matches at 8 bases. The CDR3 has 12 amino acids. J was trimmed by 4 bases and V by 6 bases; bases with no gene match: 1.

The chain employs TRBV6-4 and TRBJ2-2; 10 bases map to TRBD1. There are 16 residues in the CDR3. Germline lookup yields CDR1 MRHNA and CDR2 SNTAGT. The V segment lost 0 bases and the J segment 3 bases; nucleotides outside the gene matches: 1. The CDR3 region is CASSDSGTGDTGELFF. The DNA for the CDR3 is TGTGCCAGCAGTGACTCCGGGACAGGGGACACCGGGGAGCTGTTTTTT.

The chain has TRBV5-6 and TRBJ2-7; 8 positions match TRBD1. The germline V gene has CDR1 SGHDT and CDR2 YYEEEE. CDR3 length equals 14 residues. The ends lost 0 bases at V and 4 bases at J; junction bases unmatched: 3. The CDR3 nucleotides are TGTGCCAGCAGCTTGGGCCAGGGGGCTTACGAGCAGTACGTC. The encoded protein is CASSLGQGAYEQYV.

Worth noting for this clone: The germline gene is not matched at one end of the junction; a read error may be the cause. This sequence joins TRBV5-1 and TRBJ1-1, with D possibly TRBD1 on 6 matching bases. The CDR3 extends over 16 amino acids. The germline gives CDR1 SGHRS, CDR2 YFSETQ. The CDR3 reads CASSLGGLGVRTEAFF. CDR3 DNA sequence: TGTGCCAGCAGCTTGGGGGGCCTTGGGGTGAGGACTGAAGCTTTCTTT.

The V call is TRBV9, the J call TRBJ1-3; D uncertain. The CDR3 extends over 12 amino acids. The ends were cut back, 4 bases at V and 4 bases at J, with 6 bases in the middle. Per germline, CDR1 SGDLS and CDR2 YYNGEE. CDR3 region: CASSPRGNTIYF. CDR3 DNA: TGTGCCAGCAGCCCACGGGGAAACACCATATATTTT.

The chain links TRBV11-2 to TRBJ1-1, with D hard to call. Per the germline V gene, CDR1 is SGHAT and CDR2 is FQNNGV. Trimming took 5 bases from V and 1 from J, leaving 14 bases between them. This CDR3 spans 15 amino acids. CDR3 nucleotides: TGTGCCAGCAGCGTCTTTCCGAAGCAGAACACTGAAGCTTTCTTT. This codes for CASSVFPKQNTEAFF.

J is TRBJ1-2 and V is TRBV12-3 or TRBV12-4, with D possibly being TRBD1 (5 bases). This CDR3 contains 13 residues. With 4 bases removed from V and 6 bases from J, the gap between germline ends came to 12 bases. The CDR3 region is CASSSRGANGYTF. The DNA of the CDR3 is TGTGCCAGCAGTTCAAGGGGCGCGAATGGCTACACCTTC.

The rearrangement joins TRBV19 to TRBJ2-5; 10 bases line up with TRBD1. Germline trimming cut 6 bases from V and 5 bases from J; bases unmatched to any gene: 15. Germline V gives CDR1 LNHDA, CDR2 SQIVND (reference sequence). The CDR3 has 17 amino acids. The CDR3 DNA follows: TGTGCCAGTAGCATTCTACTCTCGGGACAGGGGAGCGAGACCCAGTACTTC. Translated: CASSILLSGQGSETQYF. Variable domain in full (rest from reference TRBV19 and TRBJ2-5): DGGITQSPKYLFRKEGQNVTLSCEQNLNHDAMYWYRQDPGQGLRLIYYSQIVNDFQKGDIAEGYSVSREKKESFPLTVTSAQKNPTAFYLCASSILLSGQGSETQYFGPGTRLLVL.

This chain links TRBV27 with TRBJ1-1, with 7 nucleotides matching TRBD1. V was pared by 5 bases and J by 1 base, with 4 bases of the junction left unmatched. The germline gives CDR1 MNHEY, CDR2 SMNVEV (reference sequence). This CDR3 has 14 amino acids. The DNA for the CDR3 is TGTGCCAGCAGTCCTCGACAGGGGAACACTGAAGCTTTCTTT. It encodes CASSPRQGNTEAFF.

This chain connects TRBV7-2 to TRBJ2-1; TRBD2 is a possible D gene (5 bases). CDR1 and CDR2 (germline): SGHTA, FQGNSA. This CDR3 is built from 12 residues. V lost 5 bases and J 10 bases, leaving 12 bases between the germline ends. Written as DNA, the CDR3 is TGTGCCAGCAGCCGGGATTTAGGCGAGCAGTTCTTC. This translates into CASSRDLGEQFF.

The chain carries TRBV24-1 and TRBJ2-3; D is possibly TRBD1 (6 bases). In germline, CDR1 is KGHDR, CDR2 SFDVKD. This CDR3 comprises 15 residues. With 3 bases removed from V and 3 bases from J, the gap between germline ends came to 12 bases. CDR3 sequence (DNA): TGTGCCACCAGTGATACAGGGACGAGGACAGATACGCAGTATTTT. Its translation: CATSDTGTRTDTQYF.

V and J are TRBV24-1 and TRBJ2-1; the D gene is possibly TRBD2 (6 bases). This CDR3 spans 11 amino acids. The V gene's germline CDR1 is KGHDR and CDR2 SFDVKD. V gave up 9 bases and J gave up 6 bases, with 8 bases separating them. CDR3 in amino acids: CATGRFNEQFF. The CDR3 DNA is TGTGCCACCGGGAGGTTCAATGAGCAGTTCTTC.

The CDR3 region has the DNA TGTGCCAGCAGCTTAGCGCGGTCTGGATCTGGAAACACCATATATTTT. It codes for CASSLARSGSGNTIYF. The gene calls are TRBV7-2 and TRBJ1-3; D call uncertain. Germline V gene lookup returns CDR1 SGHTA and CDR2 FQGNSA. Trimming stripped 0 bases from V and 1 base from J, with 10 bases between. This CDR3 region has 16 residues.

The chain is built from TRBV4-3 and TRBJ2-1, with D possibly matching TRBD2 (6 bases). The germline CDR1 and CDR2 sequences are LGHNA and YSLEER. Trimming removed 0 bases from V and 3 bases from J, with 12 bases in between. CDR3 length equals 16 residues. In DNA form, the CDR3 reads TGCGCCAGCAGCCAAGATAGCGGAGGATACTACAATGAGCAGTTCTTC. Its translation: CASSQDSGGYYNEQFF.